Reported below is one T cell receptor (beta chain). Which antigen it targets is not known. The sample holds no much larger clone one base away, and base qualities are not on file. Trimming accounts for 9 bases at V and 0 bases at J, while the number of junction bases matched to no gene is 5. As encoded in the germline V gene (reference sequence), CDR1 is LNHDA while CDR2 is SQIVND. CDR3 length: 14 amino acids, cysteine to phenylalanine. The read is trimmed to its CDR3 DNA, 42 bases read in frame from base 1. Participants in the prospective study were enrolled through a virtual design, were aged roughly 18 to 100 years, and lived in 20 to 30 United States geographic areas. Cohort assignment in the prospective study relied on participant-reported clinical history from a screening survey and a study questionnaire. Recovered participants in ImmuneRACE Cohort 3 were defined as having two consecutive negative NP/OP PCR tests, clearance from a healthcare professional, or resolution of symptoms. Each participant in the prospective study had whole blood, serum and a nasopharyngeal or oropharyngeal swab collected by mobile phlebotomists. Additional blood draws and questionnaires over an approximately 2-month period could optionally be provided by prospective study participants. Before DNA extraction, prospective study blood samples were shipped either frozen or at room temperature.

This sample is part of a study of blood T cell repertoires in COVID-19 (dated by TCRdb to the early 2020s). Notes on the research overall: The collaborator samples originated in the United States, Italy and Spain and spanned the acute and convalescent phases of COVID-19. HLA class I and class II types, where available, came from metadata supplied by the sample provider rather than from assay-based typing. The repertoires were made available in a free public database intended to serve as a resource for research on the immune response to SARS-CoV-2. The material from the prospective study consisted of cDNA or gDNA derived from T cells, B-cell-depleted T cells, or PBMCs. Samples came from the ongoing ImmuneRACE study (first 160 participants) plus 1,254 subjects from 6 global collaborators. Deeply sampled blood TCRbeta repertoires from subjects exposed to, actively infected with, or recovered from COVID-19 were included in the dataset. The sample metadata nearly always contained a de-identified subject ID, COVID-19 status, age in years and sex. Here is what the overall study found, with its caveats: The amount of clinical and demographic metadata varied by source and participant and was provided uncurated.

TCRbeta CDR3 regions were amplified from genomic DNA using the immunoSEQ Assay, a bias-controlled multiplex PCR. Under the source paper's analysis protocol: The number of nucleated cells in each sample was estimated by amplification of reference gene primers within the assay. Sequence reads were collapsed and filtered to measure the absolute abundance of every unique TCRbeta CDR3 rearrangement. For each sample, productive Simpson clonality was calculated by taking the square root of Simpson's diversity index across productive rearrangements. This is the immuneACCESS table as TCRdb keeps it, with only in-frame sequences that have V and J called. A part of the clones is gone; compared with another copy, unresolved V genes explain less than half, and the rest is unexplained. V and J calls and clone size are given by that table; D and trimming were obtained from the DNA. Within this sample are approximately 300,000 clones, with roughly nine tenths of them counted one time only. The ten largest account for 2.6% of the sample.

The chain couples TRBV19 to TRBJ2-3; TRBD2 lines up with 8 middle nucleotides. The clonotype was recovered from a man in his fifties or sixties who had recovered from COVID-19. Material: PBMCs or T cells enriched from blood (not recorded which). The nucleotide sequence is given as TGTGCCAGCTCGCGGGAGGCAAGCACAGATACGCAGTATTTT. Its translation is CASSREASTDTQYF.